A selection of T cell receptor beta chains follows, all from one sample in a study of blood T cell repertoires in COVID-19. Clones were sequenced by immunoSEQ multiplex PCR, and TCRdb holds only the in-frame ones, with some missing. The table shows approximately 250,000 clones, with roughly 90% occurring only once. Material for sequencing was peripheral blood. These receptors were taken from a woman aged 70-85 years with COVID-19, enrolled during active disease. Both conserved end residues are part of each CDR3. The D gene is left open where the match is weak. Clone size is not always given. Where it is, it says once, few, many or a class for expanded clones.

CDR3 length	V gene	clone size	D gene	J gene	CDR3 protein	CDR3 DNA
15	TRBV29-1	NA	TRBD1	TRBJ2-5	CSVANGTVGSETQYF	TGCAGCGTGGCAAACGGGACAGTTGGTTCAGAGACCCAGTACTTC
13	TRBV5-1	NA	NA	TRBJ1-1	CASSQRVNTEAFF	TGCGCCAGCAGCCAGCGGGTGAACACTGAAGCTTTCTTT
14	TRBV5-1	NA	TRBD2	TRBJ2-5	CASAAGGVQETQYF	TGCGCCAGCGCCGCGGGGGGAGTCCAAGAGACCCAGTACTTC
17	TRBV24-1	NA	NA	TRBJ1-5	CATSDLNNRQGNQPQHF	TGTGCCACCAGTGACCTAAACAACCGACAGGGCAATCAGCCCCAGCATTTT
18	TRBV2	NA	TRBD1	TRBJ2-6	CASSGGRTGSSGANVLTF	TGTGCCAGCAGTGGAGGTAGGACAGGTTCCTCTGGGGCCAACGTCCTGACTTTC
16	TRBV9	NA	TRBD1	TRBJ1-5	CASSADRGLSNQPQHF	TGTGCCAGCAGCGCAGACAGGGGGCTCAGCAATCAGCCCCAGCATTTT
15	TRBV24-1	NA	TRBD1	TRBJ2-5	CATSAGTGYQETQYF	TGTGCCACCAGTGCCGGGACAGGGTATCAAGAGACCCAGTACTTC
14	TRBV2	NA	NA	TRBJ1-5	CASSVPPRDQPQHF	TGTGCCAGCAGTGTCCCCCCCAGGGATCAGCCCCAGCATTTT
14	TRBV5-5	NA	TRBD1	TRBJ2-3	CASRNRGNTDTQYF	TGTGCCAGCAGAAACAGGGGAAACACAGATACGCAGTATTTT
16	TRBV4-2	NA	NA	TRBJ2-1	CASSQEDSLPYNEQFF	TGTGCCAGCAGCCAAGAGGACTCTCTCCCCTACAATGAGCAGTTCTTC
17	TRBV5-1	few	TRBD2	TRBJ2-1	CASTLGLASDIYNEQFF	TGCGCCAGCACCCTAGGACTAGCGTCAGATATCTACAATGAGCAGTTCTTC
14	TRBV2	NA	NA	TRBJ2-7	CASSRGAGTYEQYF	TGTGCCAGCAGTCGGGGGGCAGGTACCTACGAGCAGTACTTC
13	TRBV10-3	NA	NA	TRBJ1-1	CAITISASTEAFF	TGTGCCATTACCATCAGCGCGAGCACTGAAGCTTTCTTT